What follows describes a single TCR beta chain. Its antigen is currently not known. No clone much larger than this one lies a single base away; base qualities are absent. Via the germline V gene, CDR1 is KGHDR and CDR2 SFDVKD. Trimming takes 4 bases from V and 3 bases from J, and the germline ends sit 15 bases apart. Its CDR3 holds 16 amino acids, cysteine through phenylalanine. Only CDR3 DNA remains: 48 bases, in frame from the first base. This specimen belongs to a study of blood T cell repertoires in COVID-19 (dated by TCRdb to about 2020). In the study overall: Samples covering the acute and convalescent phases of COVID-19 were provided by collaborators in the United States, Italy and Spain. The repertoires were released in a freely available public database intended as a resource for research on the immune response to SARS-CoV-2. Where available, HLA class I and class II types were taken from metadata supplied by the sample provider and were not determined by assay-based typing. The samples were drawn from two sources: the first 160 participants of the ongoing ImmuneRACE study, and 1,000 to 1,500 subjects contributed by 6 global collaborators. Subjects who had been exposed to COVID-19, were actively infected with it, or had recovered from it provided the deeply sampled blood TCRbeta repertoires that made up the dataset. Nearly every sample came with metadata listing a de-identified subject ID, COVID-19 status, age in years and sex. The prospective study material was composed of cDNA or gDNA derived from T cells, B-cell-depleted T cells, or PBMCs.

TCRbeta CDR3 regions were amplified from genomic DNA using the immunoSEQ Assay, a bias-controlled multiplex PCR. The study's own analysis went as follows. Nucleated cell counts per sample were estimated from amplification of reference gene primers within the assay. To quantify the absolute abundance of each unique TCRbeta CDR3 rearrangement, sequence reads were collapsed and filtered. For each sample, productive Simpson clonality was calculated as the square root of Simpson's diversity index across productive rearrangements. TCRdb's version of the immuneACCESS table is confined to in-frame rearrangements and falls short of the full clone set. An unresolved V gene accounts for under half of the shortfall where checked; the remainder is of unknown origin. D and trimming come from the DNA, and the V and J calls and clone size come from that table. The sample table holds 90,000 to 140,000 clones, of which approximately 85% were seen once. The ten largest clonotypes hold around 4.3% of the sample.

Broader findings and caveats from the paper: The quantity of clinical and demographic metadata differed by source and by participant and was supplied without curation.

Whole blood was collected in K2EDTA tubes by collaborating institutions according to the institutions' own protocols. For TCRbeta analysis, collaborators shipped samples in one of three forms: frozen whole blood, isolated PBMCs, or DNA extracted from either of those sample types. The V and J segments used are TRBV24-1 and TRBJ1-5; D gene: possibly TRBD1, on 6 matching bases. The sequence was collected from a man in his fifties with acute or convalescent COVID-19. Sequenced: peripheral blood. The CDR3 protein: CATSESGAPNNQPQHF. The nucleotide sequence reads TGTGCCACCAGTGAGTCAGGGGCCCCCAACAATCAGCCCCAGCATTTT.